This TCR beta chain was captured in a study of blood T cell repertoires in COVID-19. Trimming cost V 5 bases and J 9 bases; bases outside gene matches: 13. The CDR3 length is 14 residues. Looked up from germline, CDR1 is SGHRS and CDR2 is YFSETQ. Repertoires were generated with immunoSEQ multiplex PCR, while TCRdb's copy carries only in-frame clones and drops some. The sample yields 140,000 to 150,000 clones, approximately 85% seen once. The J gene is TRBJ2-7, the V gene TRBV5-1; TRBD1 matches 8 bases. Source material: peripheral blood. The sequence was collected from an older man with acute or convalescent COVID-19. CDR3 loop: CASRPGQGDVGQYF. The CDR3 bases are TGCGCCAGCAGACCTGGACAGGGTGATGTAGGGCAGTACTTC.